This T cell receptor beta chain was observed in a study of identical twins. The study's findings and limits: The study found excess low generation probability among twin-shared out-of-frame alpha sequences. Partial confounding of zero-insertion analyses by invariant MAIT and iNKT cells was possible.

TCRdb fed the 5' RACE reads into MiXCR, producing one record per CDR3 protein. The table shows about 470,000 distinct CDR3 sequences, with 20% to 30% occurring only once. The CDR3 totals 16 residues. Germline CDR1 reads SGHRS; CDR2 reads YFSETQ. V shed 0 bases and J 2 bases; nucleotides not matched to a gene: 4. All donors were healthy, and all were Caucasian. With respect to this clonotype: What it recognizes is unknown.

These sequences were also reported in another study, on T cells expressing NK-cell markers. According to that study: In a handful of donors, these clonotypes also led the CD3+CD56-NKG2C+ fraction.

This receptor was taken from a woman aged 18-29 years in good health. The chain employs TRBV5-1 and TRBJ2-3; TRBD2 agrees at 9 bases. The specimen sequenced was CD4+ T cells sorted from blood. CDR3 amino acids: CASSLAGGGATDTQYF. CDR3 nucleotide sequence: TGCGCCAGCAGCTTGGCCGGCGGGGGGGCCACAGATACGCAGTATTTT.